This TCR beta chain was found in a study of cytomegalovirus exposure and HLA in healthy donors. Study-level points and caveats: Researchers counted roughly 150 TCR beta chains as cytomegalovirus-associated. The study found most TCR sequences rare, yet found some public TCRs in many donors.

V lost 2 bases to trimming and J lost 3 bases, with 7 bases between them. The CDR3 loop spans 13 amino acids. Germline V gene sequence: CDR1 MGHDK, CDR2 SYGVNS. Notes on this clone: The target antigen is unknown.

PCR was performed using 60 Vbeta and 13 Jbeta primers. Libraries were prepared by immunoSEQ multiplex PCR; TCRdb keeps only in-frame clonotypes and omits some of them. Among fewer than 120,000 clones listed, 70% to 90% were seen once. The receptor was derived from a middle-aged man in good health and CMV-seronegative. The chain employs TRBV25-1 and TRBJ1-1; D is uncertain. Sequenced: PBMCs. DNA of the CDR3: TGTGCCAGCAGTGAAGGGGAGTACACTGAAGCTTTCTTT. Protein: CASSEGEYTEAFF.